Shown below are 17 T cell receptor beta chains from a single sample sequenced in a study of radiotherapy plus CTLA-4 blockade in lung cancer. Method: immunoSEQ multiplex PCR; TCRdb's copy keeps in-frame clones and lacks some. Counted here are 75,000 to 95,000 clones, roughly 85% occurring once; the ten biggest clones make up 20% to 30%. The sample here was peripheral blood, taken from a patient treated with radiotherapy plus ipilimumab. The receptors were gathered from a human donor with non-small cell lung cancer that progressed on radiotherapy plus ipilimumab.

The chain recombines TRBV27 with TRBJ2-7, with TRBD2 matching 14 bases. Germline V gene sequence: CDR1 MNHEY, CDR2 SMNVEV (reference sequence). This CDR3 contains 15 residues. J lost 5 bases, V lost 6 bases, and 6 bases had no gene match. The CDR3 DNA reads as TGTGCCAGCAGCCGACTAGCGGGAGGGCCCCACGAGCAGTACTTC. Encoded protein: CASSRLAGGPHEQYF.

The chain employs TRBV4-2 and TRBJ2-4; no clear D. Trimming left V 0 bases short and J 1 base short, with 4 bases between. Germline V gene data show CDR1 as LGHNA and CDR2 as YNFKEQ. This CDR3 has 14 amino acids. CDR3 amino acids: CASSQEGAKNIQYF. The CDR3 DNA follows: TGTGCCAGCAGCCAAGAGGGGGCCAAAAACATTCAGTACTTC.

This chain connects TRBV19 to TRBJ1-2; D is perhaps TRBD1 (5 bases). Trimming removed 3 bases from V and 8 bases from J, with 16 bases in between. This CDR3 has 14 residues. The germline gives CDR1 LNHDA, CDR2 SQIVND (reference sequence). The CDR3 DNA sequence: TGTGCCAGTAGTATCCGGGGACTCGATTCGGGCTACACCTTC. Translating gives CASSIRGLDSGYTF.

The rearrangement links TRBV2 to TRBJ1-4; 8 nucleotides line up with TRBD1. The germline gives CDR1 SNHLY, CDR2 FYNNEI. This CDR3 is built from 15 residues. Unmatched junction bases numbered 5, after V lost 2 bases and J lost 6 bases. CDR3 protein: CASSEYLTGDEKLFF. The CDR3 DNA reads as TGTGCCAGCAGTGAATATCTGACAGGGGATGAAAAACTGTTTTTT.

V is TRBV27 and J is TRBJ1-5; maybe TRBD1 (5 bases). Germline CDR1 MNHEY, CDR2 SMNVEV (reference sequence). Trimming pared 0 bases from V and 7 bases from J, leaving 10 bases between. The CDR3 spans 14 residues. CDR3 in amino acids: CASSLSQGGQPQHF. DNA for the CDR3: TGTGCCAGCAGTTTATCCCAGGGCGGGCAGCCCCAGCATTTT.

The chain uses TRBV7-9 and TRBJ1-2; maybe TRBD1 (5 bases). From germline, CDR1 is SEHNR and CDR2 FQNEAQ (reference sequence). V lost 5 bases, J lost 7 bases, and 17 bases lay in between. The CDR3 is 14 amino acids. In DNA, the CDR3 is TGTGCCAGCAGCACCTCGGGCGGGGCCCTTGGCTACACCTTC. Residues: CASSTSGGALGYTF.

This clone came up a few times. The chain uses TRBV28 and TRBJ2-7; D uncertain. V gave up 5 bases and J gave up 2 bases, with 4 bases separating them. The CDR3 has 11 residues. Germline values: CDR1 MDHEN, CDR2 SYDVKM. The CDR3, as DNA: TGTGCCAGCAGTACCCCCTACGAGCAGTACTTC. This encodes CASSTPYEQYF.

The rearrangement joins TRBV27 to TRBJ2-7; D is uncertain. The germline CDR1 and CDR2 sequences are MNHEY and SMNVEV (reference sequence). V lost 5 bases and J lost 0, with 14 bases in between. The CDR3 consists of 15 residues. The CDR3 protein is CASSPTVGSSYEQYF. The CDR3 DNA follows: TGTGCCAGCAGTCCGACCGTCGGTAGCTCCTACGAGCAGTACTTC.

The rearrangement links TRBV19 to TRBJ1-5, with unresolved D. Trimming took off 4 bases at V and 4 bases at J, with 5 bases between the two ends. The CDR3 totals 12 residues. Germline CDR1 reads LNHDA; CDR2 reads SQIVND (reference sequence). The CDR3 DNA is TGTGCCAGTAGTACTATAAATCAGCCCCAGCATTTT. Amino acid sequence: CASSTINQPQHF.

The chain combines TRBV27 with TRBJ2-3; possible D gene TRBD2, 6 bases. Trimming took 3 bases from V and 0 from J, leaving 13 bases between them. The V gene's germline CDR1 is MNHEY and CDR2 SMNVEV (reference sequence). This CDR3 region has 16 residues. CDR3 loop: CASSFWRGHSTDTQYF. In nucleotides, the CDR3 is TGTGCCAGCAGTTTCTGGCGGGGCCATAGCACAGATACGCAGTATTTT.

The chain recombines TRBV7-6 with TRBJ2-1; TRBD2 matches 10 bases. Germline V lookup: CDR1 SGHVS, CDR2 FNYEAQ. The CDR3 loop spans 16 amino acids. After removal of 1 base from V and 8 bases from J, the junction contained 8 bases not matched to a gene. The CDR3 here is CASSLVGTSEIDEQFF. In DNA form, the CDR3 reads TGTGCCAGCAGCTTAGTGGGGACTAGCGAAATCGATGAGCAGTTCTTC.

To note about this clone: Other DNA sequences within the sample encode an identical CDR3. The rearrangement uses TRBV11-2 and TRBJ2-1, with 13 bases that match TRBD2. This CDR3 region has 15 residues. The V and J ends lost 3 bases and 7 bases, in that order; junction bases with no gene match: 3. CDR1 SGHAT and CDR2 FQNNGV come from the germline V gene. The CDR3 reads CASSFTSGRGNEQFF. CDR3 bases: TGTGCCAGCAGCTTTACTAGCGGGAGGGGGAATGAGCAGTTCTTC.

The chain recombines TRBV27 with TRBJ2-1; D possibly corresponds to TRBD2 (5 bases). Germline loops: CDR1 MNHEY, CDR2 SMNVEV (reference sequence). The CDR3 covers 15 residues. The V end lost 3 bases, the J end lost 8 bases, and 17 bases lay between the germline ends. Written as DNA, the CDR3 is TGTGCCAGCAGTTTGAAGTTGCTAGGGAGACATGAGCAGTTCTTC. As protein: CASSLKLLGRHEQFF.

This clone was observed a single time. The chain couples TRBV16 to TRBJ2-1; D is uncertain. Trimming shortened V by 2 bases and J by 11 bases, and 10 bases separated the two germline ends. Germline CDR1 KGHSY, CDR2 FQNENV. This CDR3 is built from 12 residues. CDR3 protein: CASSQRLEKQFF. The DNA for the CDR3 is TGTGCCAGCAGCCAACGCCTCGAGAAGCAGTTCTTC.

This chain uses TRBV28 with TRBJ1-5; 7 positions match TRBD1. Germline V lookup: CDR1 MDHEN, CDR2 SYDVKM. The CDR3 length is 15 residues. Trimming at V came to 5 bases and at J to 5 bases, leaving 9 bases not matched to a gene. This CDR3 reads CASSAIDRVDQPQHF. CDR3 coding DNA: TGTGCCAGCAGTGCCATCGACAGGGTGGATCAGCCCCAGCATTTT.

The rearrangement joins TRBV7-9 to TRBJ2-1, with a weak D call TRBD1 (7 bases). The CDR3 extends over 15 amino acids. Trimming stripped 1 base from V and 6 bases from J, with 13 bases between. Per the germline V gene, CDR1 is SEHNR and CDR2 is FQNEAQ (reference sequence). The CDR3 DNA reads TGTGCCAGCAGCTTAGAGTGGAGGGGGCTCAATGAGCAGTTCTTC. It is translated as CASSLEWRGLNEQFF.

This chain's CDR3 is CASSSWTEKNIQYF. CDR3 DNA: TGTGCCAGCAGTTCTTGGACGGAGAAAAACATTCAGTACTTC. The J gene is TRBJ2-4, the V gene TRBV6-5; D unresolved. Germline V gene data show CDR1 as MNHEY and CDR2 as SVGAGI. Trimming took 4 bases from V and 4 from J, leaving 11 bases between them. The CDR3 is made up of 14 amino acids.